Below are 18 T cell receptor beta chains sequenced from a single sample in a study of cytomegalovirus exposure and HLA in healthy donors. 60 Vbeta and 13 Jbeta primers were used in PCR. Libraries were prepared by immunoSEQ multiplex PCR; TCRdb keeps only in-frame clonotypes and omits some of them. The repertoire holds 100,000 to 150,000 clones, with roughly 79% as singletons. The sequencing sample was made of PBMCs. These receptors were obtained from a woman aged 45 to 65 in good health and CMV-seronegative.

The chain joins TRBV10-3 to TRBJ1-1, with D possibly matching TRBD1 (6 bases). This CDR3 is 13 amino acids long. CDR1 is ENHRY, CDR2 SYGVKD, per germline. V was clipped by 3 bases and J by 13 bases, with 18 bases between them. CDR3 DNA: TGTGCCATCAGTGAAGGAACAGGGCAGATGGTTTTCTTT. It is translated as CAISEGTGQMVFF.

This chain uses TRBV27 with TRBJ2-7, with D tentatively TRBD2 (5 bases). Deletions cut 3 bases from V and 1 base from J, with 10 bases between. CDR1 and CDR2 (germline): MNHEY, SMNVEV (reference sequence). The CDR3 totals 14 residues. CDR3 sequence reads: CASSLAGKSYEQYV. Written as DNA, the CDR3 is TGTGCCAGCAGTTTGGCGGGTAAATCCTACGAGCAGTACGTC.

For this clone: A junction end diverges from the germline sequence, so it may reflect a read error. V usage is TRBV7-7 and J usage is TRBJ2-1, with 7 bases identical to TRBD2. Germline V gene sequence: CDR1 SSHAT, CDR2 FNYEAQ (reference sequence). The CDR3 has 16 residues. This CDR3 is CASSLHTGGPYNEQFF. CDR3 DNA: TGTGCTAGCAGCTTGCACACGGGAGGACCTTACAATGAGCAGTTCTTC.

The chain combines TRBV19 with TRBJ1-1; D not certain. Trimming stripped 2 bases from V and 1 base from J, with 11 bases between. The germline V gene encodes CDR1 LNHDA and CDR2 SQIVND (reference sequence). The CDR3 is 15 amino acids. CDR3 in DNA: TGTGCCAGTAGTATAATATGGCGGTCGAACACTGAAGCTTTCTTT. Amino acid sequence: CASSIIWRSNTEAFF.

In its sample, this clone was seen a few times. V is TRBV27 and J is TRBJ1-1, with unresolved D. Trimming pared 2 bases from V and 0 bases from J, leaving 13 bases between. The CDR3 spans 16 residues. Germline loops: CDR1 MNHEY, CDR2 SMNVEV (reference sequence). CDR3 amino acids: CASSLTPGALNTEAFF. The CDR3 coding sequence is TGTGCCAGCAGTTTAACGCCAGGCGCCCTGAACACTGAAGCTTTCTTT.

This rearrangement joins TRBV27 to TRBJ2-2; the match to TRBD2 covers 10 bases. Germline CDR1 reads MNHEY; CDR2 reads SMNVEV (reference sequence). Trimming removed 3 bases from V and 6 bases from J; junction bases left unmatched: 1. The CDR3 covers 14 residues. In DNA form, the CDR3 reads TGTGCCAGCAGTTTTCTAGCGGGAGCCGGGGAGCTGTTTTTT. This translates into CASSFLAGAGELFF.

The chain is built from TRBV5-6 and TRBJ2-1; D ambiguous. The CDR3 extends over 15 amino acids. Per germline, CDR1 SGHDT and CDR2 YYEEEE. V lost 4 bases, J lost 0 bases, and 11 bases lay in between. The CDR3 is CASSATPSSYNEQFF. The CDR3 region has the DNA TGTGCCAGCAGCGCGACACCGAGCTCCTACAATGAGCAGTTCTTC.

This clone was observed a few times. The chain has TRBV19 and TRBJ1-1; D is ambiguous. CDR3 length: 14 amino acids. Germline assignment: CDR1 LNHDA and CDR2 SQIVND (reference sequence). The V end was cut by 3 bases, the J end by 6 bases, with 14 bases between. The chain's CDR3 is CASSMVPPRAEAFF. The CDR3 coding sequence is TGTGCCAGTAGTATGGTTCCTCCGAGGGCTGAAGCTTTCTTT. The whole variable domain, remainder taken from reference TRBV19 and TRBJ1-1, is DGGITQSPKYLFRKEGQNVTLSCEQNLNHDAMYWYRQDPGQGLRLIYYSQIVNDFQKGDIAEGYSVSREKKESFPLTVTSAQKNPTAFYLCASSMVPPRAEAFFGQGTRLTVV.

The CDR3 bases are TGTGCCAGCAGCCGGGGGGGTGCAGGCACAGATACGCAGTATTTT. It codes for CASSRGGAGTDTQYF. The chain combines TRBV7-8 with TRBJ2-3; 8 bases are shared with TRBD2. The CDR3 runs 15 residues. Germline V gene sequence: CDR1 SGHVS, CDR2 FQNEAQ. Trimming at V came to 5 bases and at J to 1 base, leaving 5 bases not matched to a gene.

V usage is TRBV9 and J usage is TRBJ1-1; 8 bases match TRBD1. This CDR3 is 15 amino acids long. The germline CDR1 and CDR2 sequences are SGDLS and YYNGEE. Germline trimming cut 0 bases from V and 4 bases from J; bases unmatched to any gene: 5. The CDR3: CASSVGDRGGTEAFF. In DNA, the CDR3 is TGTGCCAGCAGCGTAGGCGACAGGGGAGGCACTGAAGCTTTCTTT.

The chain's CDR3 is CASSIQQGASGYTF. In DNA, the CDR3 is TGTGCCAGTAGTATCCAACAGGGGGCAAGTGGCTACACCTTC. The V and J genes are TRBV19 and TRBJ1-2; 9 bases fit TRBD1. This CDR3 has 14 residues. Unmatched junction bases numbered 6, after V lost 3 bases and J lost 7 bases. CDR1 is LNHDA and CDR2 is SQIVND in the germline V gene (reference sequence).

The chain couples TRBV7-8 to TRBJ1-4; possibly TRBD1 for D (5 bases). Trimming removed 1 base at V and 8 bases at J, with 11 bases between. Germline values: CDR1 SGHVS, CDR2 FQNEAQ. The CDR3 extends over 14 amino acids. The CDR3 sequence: CASSLGQGGEKLFF. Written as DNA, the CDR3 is TGTGCCAGCAGCTTAGGTCAGGGCGGCGAAAAACTGTTTTTT.

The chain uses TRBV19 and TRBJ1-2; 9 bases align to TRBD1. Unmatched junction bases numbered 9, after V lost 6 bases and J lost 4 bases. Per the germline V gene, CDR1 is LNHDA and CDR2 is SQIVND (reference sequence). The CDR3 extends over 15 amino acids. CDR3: CASRPSTGGGYGYTF. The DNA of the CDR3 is TGTGCCAGTAGACCTTCGACAGGGGGAGGCTATGGCTACACCTTC.

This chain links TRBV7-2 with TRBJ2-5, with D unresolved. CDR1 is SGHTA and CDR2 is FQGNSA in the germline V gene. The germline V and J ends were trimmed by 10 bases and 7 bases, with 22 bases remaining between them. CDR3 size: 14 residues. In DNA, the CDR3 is TGTGCCACCACCCGGCAGACTGCCACCGTGACCCAGTACTTC. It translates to CATTRQTATVTQYF.

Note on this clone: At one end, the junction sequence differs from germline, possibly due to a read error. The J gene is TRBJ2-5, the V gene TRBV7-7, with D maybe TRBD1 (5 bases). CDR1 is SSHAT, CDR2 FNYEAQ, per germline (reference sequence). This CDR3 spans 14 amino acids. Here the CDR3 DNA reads TGTGCTAGCAGCTTAGTCGGCAGGGCCCAGACCCAGTACTTC. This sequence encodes CASSLVGRAQTQYF. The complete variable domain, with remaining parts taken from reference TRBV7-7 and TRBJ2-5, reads GAGVSQSPRYKVTKRGQDVTLRCDPISSHATLYWYQQALGQGPEFLTYFNYEAQPDKSGLPSDRFSAERPEGSISTLTIQRTEQRDSAMYRCASSLVGRAQTQYFGPGTRLLVL.

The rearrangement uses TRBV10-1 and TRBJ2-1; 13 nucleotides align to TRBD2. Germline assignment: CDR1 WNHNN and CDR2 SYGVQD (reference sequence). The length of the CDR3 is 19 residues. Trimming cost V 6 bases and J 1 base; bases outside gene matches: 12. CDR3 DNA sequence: TGCGCCAGCAGCTTGAACGGGACTAGCGGGATGAGGTCCTACAATGAGCAGTTCTTC. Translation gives CASSLNGTSGMRSYNEQFF.

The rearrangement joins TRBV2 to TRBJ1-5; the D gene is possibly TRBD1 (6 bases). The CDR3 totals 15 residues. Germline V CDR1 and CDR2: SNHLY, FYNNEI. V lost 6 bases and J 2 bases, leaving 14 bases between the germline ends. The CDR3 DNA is TGTGCCAGCAGATCAGGGGATTGGGGCAATCAGCCCCAGCATTTT. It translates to CASRSGDWGNQPQHF. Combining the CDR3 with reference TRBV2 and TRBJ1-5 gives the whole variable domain EPEVTQTPSHQVTQMGQEVILRCVPISNHLYFYWYRQILGQKVEFLVSFYNNEISEKSEIFDDQFSVERPDGSNFTLKIRSTKLEDSAMYFCASRSGDWGNQPQHFGDGTRLSIL.

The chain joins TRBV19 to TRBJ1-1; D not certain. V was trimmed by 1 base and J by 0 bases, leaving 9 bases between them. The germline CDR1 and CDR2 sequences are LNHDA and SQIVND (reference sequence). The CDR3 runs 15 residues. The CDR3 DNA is TGTGCCAGTAGTATAGGTCAGGTCATGAACACTGAAGCTTTCTTT. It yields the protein CASSIGQVMNTEAFF.